A selection of T cell receptor beta chains follows, all from one sample in a study of T cell repertoires in ileal Crohn's disease. Measured with immunoSEQ multiplex PCR; TCRdb has only the in-frame clones, and not every one. The table has 9,500 to 15,000 clones, around three quarters seen once. The sequenced sample consisted of ileal tissue. These receptors were obtained from an adult with Crohn's disease. CDR3s include the opening cysteine and the closing phenylalanine or tryptophan. D genes are given only for firm matches. Clone size is given for some rows only: seen once, a few or many times, or a class if the clone is expanded.

V gene: TRBV25-1
clone size: -
D gene: -
J gene: TRBJ2-3
CDR3 protein: CASNRGHGPSTDTQYF
CDR3 DNA: TGTGCCAGCAACCGGGGACACGGACCTAGCACAGATACGCAGTATTTT

V gene: TRBV5-6
clone size: -
D gene: TRBD2
J gene: TRBJ2-1
CDR3 protein: CASSSGTSGGLYNEQFF
CDR3 DNA: TGTGCCAGCAGCAGCGGGACTAGCGGGGGGCTCTACAATGAGCAGTTCTTC

V gene: TRBV5-1
clone size: -
D gene: -
J gene: TRBJ2-5
CDR3 protein: CASSQLGGRSETQYF
CDR3 DNA: TGCGCCAGCAGCCAGTTGGGGGGGCGGTCGGAGACCCAGTACTTC

V gene: TRBV13
clone size: -
D gene: -
J gene: TRBJ2-7
CDR3 protein: CASSPPRYLGRTYEQYF
CDR3 DNA: TGTGCCAGCAGTCCACCCCGATATTTGGGCCGCACCTACGAGCAGTACTTC

V gene: TRBV5-1
clone size: few
D gene: -
J gene: TRBJ2-1
CDR3 protein: CASTRSGTSTLEEQFF
CDR3 DNA: TGCGCCAGCACCCGATCCGGGACTTCCACCCTAGAGGAGCAGTTCTTC

V gene: TRBV6-6
clone size: -
D gene: -
J gene: TRBJ1-1
CDR3 protein: CASSYLGSGAEAFF
CDR3 DNA: TGTGCCAGCAGTTACCTAGGCTCGGGGGCTGAAGCTTTCTTT

V gene: TRBV2
clone size: once
D gene: TRBD2
J gene: TRBJ2-5
CDR3 protein: CASSLGLAGNQETQYF
CDR3 DNA: TGTGCCAGCAGTCTAGGACTAGCGGGGAACCAAGAGACCCAGTACTTC

V gene: TRBV23-1
clone size: once
D gene: TRBD1
J gene: TRBJ1-5
CDR3 protein: CASSHADREGGRSNQPQHF
CDR3 DNA: TGCGCCAGCAGTCACGCGGACAGGGAAGGAGGTCGAAGCAATCAGCCCCAGCATTTT

V gene: TRBV2
clone size: -
D gene: -
J gene: TRBJ1-5
CDR3 protein: CASSEFGNELSNQPQHF
CDR3 DNA: TGTGCCAGCAGTGAATTCGGGAACGAATTAAGCAATCAGCCCCAGCATTTT

V gene: TRBV18
clone size: -
D gene: -
J gene: TRBJ1-6
CDR3 protein: CASSPDRSNSPLHF
CDR3 DNA: TGTGCCAGCTCACCGGACAGAAGTAATTCACCCCTCCACTTT

V gene: TRBV2
clone size: -
D gene: -
J gene: TRBJ1-6
CDR3 protein: CASSATGFSPLHF
CDR3 DNA: TGTGCCAGCAGTGCTACAGGTTTTTCACCCCTCCACTTT

V gene: TRBV18
clone size: -
D gene: TRBD2
J gene: TRBJ2-1
CDR3 protein: CASSPPGLAGYNEQFF
CDR3 DNA: TGTGCCAGCTCACCACCGGGACTAGCGGGTTACAATGAGCAGTTCTTC

V gene: TRBV4-2
clone size: -
D gene: -
J gene: TRBJ2-1
CDR3 protein: CASSHQFSGWGNEQFF
CDR3 DNA: TGTGCCAGCAGCCATCAATTCAGCGGGTGGGGGAATGAGCAGTTCTTC

V gene: TRBV7-9
clone size: once
D gene: -
J gene: TRBJ1-5
CDR3 protein: CASSLGAGQPQHF
CDR3 DNA: TGTGCCAGCAGCTTAGGAGCGGGGCAGCCCCAGCATTTT

V gene: TRBV2
clone size: -
D gene: TRBD2
J gene: TRBJ2-4
CDR3 protein: CASSEDGGARNIQYF
CDR3 DNA: TGTGCCAGCAGTGAGGACGGGGGGGCCAGAAACATTCAGTACTTC

V gene: TRBV7-8
clone size: once
D gene: TRBD2
J gene: TRBJ2-1
CDR3 protein: CASSTERESSGNEQFF
CDR3 DNA: TGTGCCAGCAGCACAGAGCGGGAGAGTTCAGGGAATGAGCAGTTCTTC

V gene: TRBV5-6
clone size: -
D gene: TRBD1
J gene: TRBJ1-2
CDR3 protein: CASSPRQGAYGYTF
CDR3 DNA: TGTGCCAGCAGCCCAAGACAGGGCGCCTATGGCTACACCTTC

V gene: TRBV11-3
clone size: -
D gene: -
J gene: TRBJ1-2
CDR3 protein: CASSSTLSGYTF
CDR3 DNA: TGTGCCAGCAGCTCGACATTGAGTGGCTACACCTTC

V gene: TRBV5-1
clone size: -
D gene: -
J gene: TRBJ2-3
CDR3 protein: CASSFNAGSTDTQYF
CDR3 DNA: TGCGCCAGCAGCTTCAACGCCGGTAGCACAGATACGCAGTATTTT

V gene: TRBV27
clone size: -
D gene: -
J gene: TRBJ1-1
CDR3 protein: CASSLRRAYTEAFF
CDR3 DNA: TGTGCCAGCAGTTTGCGCAGGGCCTACACTGAAGCTTTCTTT

V gene: TRBV29-1
clone size: -
D gene: -
J gene: TRBJ1-6
CDR3 protein: CSVQQGSASPLHF
CDR3 DNA: TGCAGCGTCCAACAGGGAAGTGCTTCACCCCTCCACTTT

V gene: TRBV7-9
clone size: once
D gene: TRBD1
J gene: TRBJ1-5
CDR3 protein: CASSLGTGNNQPQHF
CDR3 DNA: TGTGCCAGCAGCTTAGGGACAGGGAACAATCAGCCCCAGCATTTT

V gene: TRBV5-8
clone size: few
D gene: TRBD1
J gene: TRBJ2-3
CDR3 protein: CASSAGQGAKDTQYF
CDR3 DNA: TGTGCCAGCAGCGCGGGACAGGGGGCAAAAGATACGCAGTATTTT

V gene: TRBV5-1
clone size: -
D gene: TRBD1
J gene: TRBJ1-4
CDR3 protein: CASSYYRGGATNEKLFF
CDR3 DNA: TGCGCCAGCAGCTACTACAGGGGCGGTGCAACTAATGAAAAACTGTTTTTT

V gene: TRBV4-1
clone size: -
D gene: -
J gene: TRBJ1-3
CDR3 protein: CASSQDPRASGNTIYF
CDR3 DNA: TGCGCCAGCAGCCAAGACCCCAGGGCCTCGGGAAACACCATATATTTT

V gene: TRBV6-1
clone size: -
D gene: TRBD2
J gene: TRBJ2-1
CDR3 protein: CASSVPSGGYNEQFF
CDR3 DNA: TGTGCCAGCAGTGTCCCTAGCGGGGGCTACAATGAGCAGTTCTTC

V gene: TRBV5-1
clone size: -
D gene: TRBD2
J gene: TRBJ2-2
CDR3 protein: CASSLARGANTGELFF
CDR3 DNA: TGCGCCAGCAGCTTGGCTCGGGGGGCGAACACCGGGGAGCTGTTTTTT

V gene: TRBV6-6
clone size: few
D gene: -
J gene: TRBJ1-1
CDR3 protein: CASSYGGTEAFF
CDR3 DNA: TGTGCCAGCAGTTACGGCGGAACTGAAGCTTTCTTT

V gene: TRBV27
clone size: -
D gene: TRBD2
J gene: TRBJ2-7
CDR3 protein: CASTPNLAGGLPYEQYF
CDR3 DNA: TGTGCCAGCACCCCAAATCTAGCGGGGGGCTTACCCTACGAGCAGTACTTC

V gene: TRBV11-1
clone size: -
D gene: -
J gene: TRBJ2-1
CDR3 protein: CASSRGGPYEQFF
CDR3 DNA: TGTGCCAGCAGCCGAGGAGGGCCGTATGAGCAGTTCTTC

V gene: TRBV7-2
clone size: -
D gene: -
J gene: TRBJ2-3
CDR3 protein: CASSHQRDTQYF
CDR3 DNA: TGTGCCAGCAGCCACCAGCGAGATACGCAGTATTTT

V gene: TRBV30
clone size: few
D gene: -
J gene: TRBJ1-5
CDR3 protein: CALSRQGGQPQHF
CDR3 DNA: TGTGCCTTGAGCAGGCAGGGAGGTCAGCCCCAGCATTTT

V gene: TRBV10-3
clone size: -
D gene: TRBD1
J gene: TRBJ2-3
CDR3 protein: CAISESGQGADTQYF
CDR3 DNA: TGTGCCATCAGTGAGTCCGGACAGGGGGCGGATACGCAGTATTTT

V gene: TRBV15
clone size: once
D gene: TRBD1
J gene: TRBJ1-6
CDR3 protein: CATSRAGTGRNSPLHF
CDR3 DNA: TGTGCCACCAGCAGGGCTGGGACAGGCCGTAATTCACCCCTCCACTTT

V gene: TRBV7-6
clone size: -
D gene: TRBD1
J gene: TRBJ2-1
CDR3 protein: CASSYLQGVSYNEQFF
CDR3 DNA: TGTGCCAGCAGCTACCTACAGGGGGTGTCCTACAATGAGCAGTTCTTC

V gene: TRBV6-1
clone size: -
D gene: -
J gene: TRBJ1-4
CDR3 protein: CASGRQTTNEKLFF
CDR3 DNA: TGTGCCAGCGGGCGACAGACAACTAATGAAAAACTGTTTTTT

V gene: TRBV19
clone size: -
D gene: TRBD1
J gene: TRBJ2-5
CDR3 protein: CASSLRGTGGTSMETQYF
CDR3 DNA: TGTGCCAGTAGTCTGAGAGGGACAGGGGGGACTTCTATGGAGACCCAGTACTTC

V gene: TRBV29-1
clone size: -
D gene: TRBD1
J gene: TRBJ1-2
CDR3 protein: CSVRTGANYGYTF
CDR3 DNA: TGCAGCGTCCGGACAGGGGCCAACTATGGCTACACCTTC

V gene: TRBV29-1
clone size: -
D gene: -
J gene: TRBJ1-2
CDR3 protein: CSVEAENYGYTF
CDR3 DNA: TGCAGCGTTGAAGCGGAGAACTATGGCTACACCTTC

V gene: TRBV7-6
clone size: -
D gene: TRBD2
J gene: TRBJ2-1
CDR3 protein: CASSLARTSGSYNEQFF
CDR3 DNA: TGTGCCAGCAGCTTAGCGAGGACTAGCGGGAGCTACAATGAGCAGTTCTTC

V gene: TRBV6-5
clone size: -
D gene: -
J gene: TRBJ2-2
CDR3 protein: CASSYETINTGELFF
CDR3 DNA: TGTGCCAGCAGTTACGAGACTATCAACACCGGGGAGCTGTTTTTT

V gene: TRBV27
clone size: -
D gene: -
J gene: TRBJ1-1
CDR3 protein: CASSLLGQGSTEAFF
CDR3 DNA: TGTGCCAGCAGTTTACTTGGTCAGGGGTCCACTGAAGCTTTCTTT

V gene: TRBV27
clone size: once
D gene: -
J gene: TRBJ1-1
CDR3 protein: CASSLDSLRGNTEAFF
CDR3 DNA: TGTGCCAGCAGTTTAGACAGTCTAAGGGGGAACACTGAAGCTTTCTTT

V gene: TRBV18
clone size: -
D gene: TRBD1
J gene: TRBJ2-7
CDR3 protein: CASSPPGGRNEQYF
CDR3 DNA: TGTGCCAGCTCACCACCAGGGGGCCGGAACGAGCAGTACTTC

V gene: TRBV28
clone size: -
D gene: TRBD1
J gene: TRBJ2-7
CDR3 protein: CASSLGTGRGEQYF
CDR3 DNA: TGTGCCAGCAGTTTAGGGACAGGTAGAGGCGAGCAGTACTTC

V gene: TRBV2
clone size: -
D gene: -
J gene: TRBJ2-7
CDR3 protein: CASSRVGRGEQYF
CDR3 DNA: TGTGCCAGCAGTAGGGTGGGGCGCGGCGAGCAGTACTTC

V gene: TRBV4-2
clone size: -
D gene: TRBD1
J gene: TRBJ2-5
CDR3 protein: CASSPDRGRVETQYF
CDR3 DNA: TGTGCCAGCAGCCCCGACAGGGGGCGGGTAGAGACCCAGTACTTC

V gene: TRBV5-5
clone size: once
D gene: -
J gene: TRBJ1-3
CDR3 protein: CASSGGSDVRSGNTIYF
CDR3 DNA: TGTGCCAGCAGCGGGGGGTCAGATGTGCGCTCTGGAAACACCATATATTTT

V gene: TRBV4-1
clone size: -
D gene: -
J gene: TRBJ2-1
CDR3 protein: CASSHLLGPNEQFF
CDR3 DNA: TGCGCCAGCAGCCACTTACTAGGTCCCAATGAGCAGTTCTTC

V gene: TRBV27
clone size: -
D gene: TRBD1
J gene: TRBJ1-4
CDR3 protein: CASSRQGSLLNEKLFF
CDR3 DNA: TGTGCCAGCAGCCGACAGGGATCTCTGCTTAATGAAAAACTGTTTTTT